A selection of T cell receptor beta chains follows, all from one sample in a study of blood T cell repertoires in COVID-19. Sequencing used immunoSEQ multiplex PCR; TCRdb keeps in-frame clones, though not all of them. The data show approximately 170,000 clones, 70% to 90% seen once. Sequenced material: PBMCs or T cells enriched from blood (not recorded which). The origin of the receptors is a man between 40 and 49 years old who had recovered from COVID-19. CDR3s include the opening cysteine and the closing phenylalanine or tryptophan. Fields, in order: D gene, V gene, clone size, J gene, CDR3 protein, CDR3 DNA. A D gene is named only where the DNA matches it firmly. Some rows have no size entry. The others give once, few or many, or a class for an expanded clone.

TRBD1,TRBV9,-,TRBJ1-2,CASETGALRGYTF,TGTGCCAGCGAGACAGGGGCCCTGAGAGGCTACACCTTC
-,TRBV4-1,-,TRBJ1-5,CASSRTDSNQPQHF,TGCGCCAGCAGTCGGACAGATAGCAATCAGCCCCAGCATTTT
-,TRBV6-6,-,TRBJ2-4,CASSPRQELAKNIQYF,TGTGCCAGCAGCCCCAGACAGGAACTAGCCAAAAACATTCAGTACTTC
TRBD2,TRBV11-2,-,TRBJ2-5,CASSLGLAGGTGQETQYF,TGTGCCAGCAGCTTAGGGTTAGCGGGGGGGACCGGGCAAGAGACCCAGTACTTC
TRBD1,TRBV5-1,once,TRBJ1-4,CASSYGTGGKRVNEKLFF,TGCGCCAGCAGTTACGGGACAGGGGGCAAGAGGGTTAATGAAAAACTGTTTTTT
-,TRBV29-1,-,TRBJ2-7,CSGSSAYEQYF,TGCAGCGGGTCCTCGGCCTACGAGCAGTACTTC
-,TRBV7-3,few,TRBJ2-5,CASSLSSHQQETQYF,TGTGCCAGCAGCTTAAGTAGCCATCAACAAGAGACCCAGTACTTC
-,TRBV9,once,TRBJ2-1,CASSFRVSGGSSNGEQFF,TGTGCCAGCAGCTTCCGGGTCTCAGGAGGGTCCAGCAATGGTGAGCAGTTCTTC
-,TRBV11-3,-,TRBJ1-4,CASSPGGDGKKLFF,TGTGCCAGCAGCCCCGGCGGGGATGGGAAAAAACTGTTTTTT
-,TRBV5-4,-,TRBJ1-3,CASSLGGSGNTIYF,TGTGCCAGCAGCTTGGGAGGCTCTGGAAACACCATATATTTT
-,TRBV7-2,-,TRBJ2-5,CASSPSGVQETQYF,TGTGCCAGCAGCCCCTCAGGGGTCCAAGAGACCCAGTACTTC
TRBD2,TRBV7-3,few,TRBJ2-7,CASSASGTGTYEQYF,TGTGCCAGCAGTGCTAGCGGGACGGGAACCTACGAGCAGTACTTC
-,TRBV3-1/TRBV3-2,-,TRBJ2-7,CASSPWAGEYEQYF,TGTGCCAGCAGCCCCTGGGCAGGGGAATACGAGCAGTACTTC
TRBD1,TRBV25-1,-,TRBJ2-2,CASRDLTGVSYPGELFF,TGTGCCAGCAGGGACCTGACAGGGGTCTCCTACCCCGGGGAGCTGTTTTTT
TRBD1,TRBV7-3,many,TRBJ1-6,CASSLQGDSPLHF,TGTGCCAGCAGCTTACAGGGGGACTCACCCCTCCACTTT
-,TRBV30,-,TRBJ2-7,CAWTPPGIYEQYF,TGTGCCTGGACCCCCCCGGGGATCTACGAGCAGTACTTC
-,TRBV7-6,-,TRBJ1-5,CASSLSFGPGQPQHF,TGTGCCAGCAGCTTATCCTTCGGCCCCGGGCAGCCCCAGCATTTT
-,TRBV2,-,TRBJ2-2,CASRKRTASNTGELFF,TGTGCCAGCAGGAAGAGGACAGCTTCGAACACCGGGGAGCTGTTTTTT
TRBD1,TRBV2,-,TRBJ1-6,CASSQTGERSPLHF,TGTGCCAGCAGCCAGACAGGGGAGAGATCACCCCTCCACTTT
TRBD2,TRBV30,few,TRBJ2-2,CAWRRLAGDVGELFF,TGTGCCTGGAGGAGGCTAGCGGGGGACGTAGGGGAGCTGTTTTTT
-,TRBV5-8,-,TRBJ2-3,CASSLRSTTDTQYF,TGTGCCAGCAGCTTGCGGAGTACGACAGATACGCAGTATTTT
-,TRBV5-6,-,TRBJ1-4,CASSLGREEKLFF,TGTGCCAGCAGTCTCGGGAGGGAGGAAAAACTGTTTTTT
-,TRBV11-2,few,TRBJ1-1,CASSLTGTFGTEAFF,TGTGCCAGCAGCTTGACCGGGACATTCGGCACTGAAGCTTTCTTT
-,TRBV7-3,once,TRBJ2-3,CASSPGSDTQYF,TGTGCCAGCAGCCCCGGTTCAGATACGCAGTATTTT
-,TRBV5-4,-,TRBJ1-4,CASTPGGTENEKLFF,TGTGCCAGCACCCCGGGGGGGACGGAAAATGAAAAACTGTTTTTT
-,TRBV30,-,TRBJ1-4,CAWSVSLTSGGGEKLFF,TGTGCCTGGAGTGTAAGTCTAACGTCCGGGGGAGGTGAAAAACTGTTTTTT
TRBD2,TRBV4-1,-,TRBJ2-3,CASSPSGGITDTQYF,TGCGCCAGCAGCCCCAGCGGGGGGATCACAGATACGCAGTATTTT
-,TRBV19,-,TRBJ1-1,CASSIEQNTEAFF,TGTGCCAGTAGTATTGAGCAGAACACTGAAGCTTTCTTT
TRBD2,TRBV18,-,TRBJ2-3,CASSPTSGGELDTQYF,TGTGCCAGCTCACCGACTAGCGGAGGGGAACTAGATACGCAGTATTTT
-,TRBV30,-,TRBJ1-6,CAWVGDTGNSPLHF,TGTGCCTGGGTAGGGGACACGGGAAATTCACCCCTCCACTTT